The subject of this entry is one T cell receptor beta chain. Antigen specificity is unknown. Produced via immunoSEQ multiplex PCR; TCRdb's table is partial and in-frame only. The repertoire holds about 180,000 clones, with around nine tenths as singletons. These data originate in a study of Ad26.COV2.S vaccination and SARS-CoV-2 variants. The trim removed 1 base at V and 2 bases at J, leaving 11 bases unmatched. Germline CDR1 SEHNR, CDR2 FQNEAQ (reference sequence). The CDR3 consists of 19 residues. Broader study findings: Similar non-spike TCR breadth was seen in vaccine and placebo recipients.

The chain is built from TRBV7-9 and TRBJ2-5; 12 nucleotides align to TRBD1. This TCR was recovered from a human donor who had recovered from COVID-19. The sample here was peripheral blood, taken after recovery from COVID-19. The CDR3 DNA reads TGTGCCAGCAGCTTAGTTAGGGGCCGGGACAGGGGGCGTCAAGAGACCCAGTACTTC. It specifies CASSLVRGRDRGRQETQYF.